This TCR beta chain was obtained from a study of glioma-infiltrating T cells after dendritic cell vaccination. Input was 2 to 2.5 ug genomic DNA, or all available if less. Libraries were prepared by immunoSEQ multiplex PCR; TCRdb keeps only in-frame clonotypes and omits some of them. The profile shows about 90,000 clones, over 80% of them singletons. The time point was: after dendritic cell vaccination, including at tumor progression/relapse. Germline V lookup: CDR1 SNHLY, CDR2 FYNNEI. The V and J ends lost 2 bases and 2 bases respectively, with 24 bases between them. There are 19 residues in the CDR3.

The chain recombines TRBV2 with TRBJ1-2; perhaps TRBD1 as D (6 bases). The source of this sequence is a human donor with glioblastoma. Material: blood, obtained after dendritic cell vaccination. CDR3 nucleotide sequence: TGTGCCAGCAGTGAAAGTTGGTCACAGACCTCGGGGGGCAACTATGGCTACACCTTC. Protein product: CASSESWSQTSGGNYGYTF.